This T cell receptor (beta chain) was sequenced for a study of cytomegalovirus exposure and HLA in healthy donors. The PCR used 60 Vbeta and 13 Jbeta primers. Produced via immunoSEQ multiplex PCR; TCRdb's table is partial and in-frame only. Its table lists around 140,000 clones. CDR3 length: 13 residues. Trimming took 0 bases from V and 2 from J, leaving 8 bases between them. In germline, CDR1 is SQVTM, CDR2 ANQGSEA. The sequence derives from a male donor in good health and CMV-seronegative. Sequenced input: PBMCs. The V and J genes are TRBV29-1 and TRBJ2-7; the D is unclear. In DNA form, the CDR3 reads TGCAGCGTTGAAGAAGCAGCGACCTACGAGCAGTACTTC. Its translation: CSVEEAATYEQYF.